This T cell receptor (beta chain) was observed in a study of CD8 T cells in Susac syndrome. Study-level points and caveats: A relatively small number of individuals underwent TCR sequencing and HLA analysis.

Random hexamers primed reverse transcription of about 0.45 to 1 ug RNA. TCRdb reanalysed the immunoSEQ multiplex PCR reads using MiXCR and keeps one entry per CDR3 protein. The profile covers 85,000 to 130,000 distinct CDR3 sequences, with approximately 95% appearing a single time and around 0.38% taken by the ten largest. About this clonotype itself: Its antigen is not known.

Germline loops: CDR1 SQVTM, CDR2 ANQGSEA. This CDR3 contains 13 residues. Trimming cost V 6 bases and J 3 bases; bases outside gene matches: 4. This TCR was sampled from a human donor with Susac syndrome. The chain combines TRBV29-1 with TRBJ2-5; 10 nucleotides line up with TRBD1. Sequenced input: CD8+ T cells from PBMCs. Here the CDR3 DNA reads TGCAGCGTCCCGACAGGGGGCGAAGAGACCCAGTACTTC. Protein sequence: CSVPTGGEETQYF.